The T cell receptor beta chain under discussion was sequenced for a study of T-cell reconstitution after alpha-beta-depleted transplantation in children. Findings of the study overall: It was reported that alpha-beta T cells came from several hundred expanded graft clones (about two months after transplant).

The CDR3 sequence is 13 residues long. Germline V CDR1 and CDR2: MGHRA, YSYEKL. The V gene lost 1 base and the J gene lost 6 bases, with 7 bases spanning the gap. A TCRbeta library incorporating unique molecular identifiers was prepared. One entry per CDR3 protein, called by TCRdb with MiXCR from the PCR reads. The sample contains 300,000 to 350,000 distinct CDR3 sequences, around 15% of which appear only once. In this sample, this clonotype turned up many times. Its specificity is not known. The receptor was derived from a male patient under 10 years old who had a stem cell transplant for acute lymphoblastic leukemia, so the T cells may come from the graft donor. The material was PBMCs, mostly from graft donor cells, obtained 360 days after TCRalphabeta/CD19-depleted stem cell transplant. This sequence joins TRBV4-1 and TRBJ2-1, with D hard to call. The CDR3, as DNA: TGCGCCAGCAGCCAAGTCCCCTTCAATGAGCAGTTCTTC. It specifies CASSQVPFNEQFF.